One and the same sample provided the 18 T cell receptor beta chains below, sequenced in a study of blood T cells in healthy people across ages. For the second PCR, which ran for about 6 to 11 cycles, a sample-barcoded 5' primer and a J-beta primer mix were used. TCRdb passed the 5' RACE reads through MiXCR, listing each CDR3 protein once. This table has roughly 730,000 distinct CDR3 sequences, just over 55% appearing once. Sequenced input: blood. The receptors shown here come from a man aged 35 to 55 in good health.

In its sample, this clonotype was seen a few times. For the CDR3, the DNA is TGTGCCAGCAGCCAAGGAGGTGGGCTGGGATACGAGCAGTACTTC. Its protein is CASSQGGGLGYEQYF. The genes are TRBV4-2 and TRBJ2-7; no reliable D call. Germline V CDR1 and CDR2: LGHNA, YNFKEQ. The germline V and J ends were trimmed by 1 base and 4 bases, with 14 bases remaining between them. This CDR3 spans 15 amino acids.

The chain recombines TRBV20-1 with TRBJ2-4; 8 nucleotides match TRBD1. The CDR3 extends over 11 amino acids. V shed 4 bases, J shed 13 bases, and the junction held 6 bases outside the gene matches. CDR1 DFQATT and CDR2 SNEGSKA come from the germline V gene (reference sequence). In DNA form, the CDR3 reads TGCAGTGCTATTACAGGGGGTGAGCAGTACTTC. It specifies CSAITGGEQYF.

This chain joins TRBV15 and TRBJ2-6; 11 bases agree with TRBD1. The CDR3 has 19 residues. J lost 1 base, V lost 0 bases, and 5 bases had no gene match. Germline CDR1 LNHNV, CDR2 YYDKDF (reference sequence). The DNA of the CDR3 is TGTGCCACCAGCAGAGACTGGACAGGGGGCAGGTCTGGGGCCAACGTCCTGACTTTC. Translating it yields CATSRDWTGGRSGANVLTF. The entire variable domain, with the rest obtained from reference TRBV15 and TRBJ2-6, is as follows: DAMVIQNPRYQVTQFGKPVTLSCSQTLNHNVMYWYQQKSSQAPKLLFHYYDKDFNNEADTPDNFQSRRPNTSFCFLDIRSPGLGDTAMYLCATSRDWTGGRSGANVLTFGAGSRLTVL.

The CDR3 nucleotides are TGTGCCAGCAGTTACGGAGGACTCCGGTCCTACGAGCAGTACTTC. It specifies CASSYGGLRSYEQYF. The chain carries TRBV6-2 or TRBV6-3 and TRBJ2-5; weak D call: TRBD2 (5 bases). The DNA matches TRBJ2-7 better at its end, which makes the J call doubtful. This CDR3 spans 15 amino acids. Per germline, CDR1 MNHEY and CDR2 SVGEGT.

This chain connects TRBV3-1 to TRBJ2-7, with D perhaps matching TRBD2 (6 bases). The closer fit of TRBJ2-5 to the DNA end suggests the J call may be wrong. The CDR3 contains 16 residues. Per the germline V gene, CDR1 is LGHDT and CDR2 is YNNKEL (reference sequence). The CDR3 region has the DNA TGTGCCAGCAGCCAAGGGCTGACTAGTAGGGTGGAGACCCAGTACTTC. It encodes CASSQGLTSRVETQYF.

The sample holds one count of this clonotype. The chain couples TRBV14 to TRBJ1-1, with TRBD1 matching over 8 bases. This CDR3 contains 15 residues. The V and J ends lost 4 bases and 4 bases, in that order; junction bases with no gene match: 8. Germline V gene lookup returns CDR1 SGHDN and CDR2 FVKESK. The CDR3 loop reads CASSPYRTGSTEAFF. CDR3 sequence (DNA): TGTGCCAGCAGCCCCTACCGGACAGGGTCCACTGAAGCTTTCTTT.

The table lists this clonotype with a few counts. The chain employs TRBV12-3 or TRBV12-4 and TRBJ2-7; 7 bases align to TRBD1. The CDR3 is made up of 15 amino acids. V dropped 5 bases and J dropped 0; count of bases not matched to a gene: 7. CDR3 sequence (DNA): TGTGCCAGCAGTCAACAGGGGTTGTCCTCCTACGAGCAGTACTTC. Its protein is CASSQQGLSSYEQYF.

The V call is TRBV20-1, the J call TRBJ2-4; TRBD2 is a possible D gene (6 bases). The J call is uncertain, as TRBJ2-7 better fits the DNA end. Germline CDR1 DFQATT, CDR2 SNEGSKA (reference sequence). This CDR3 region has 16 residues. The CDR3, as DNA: TGCAGTGCTAGATCGACTCTCGGGACTTTAGCCTACGAGCAGTACTTC. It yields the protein CSARSTLGTLAYEQYF.

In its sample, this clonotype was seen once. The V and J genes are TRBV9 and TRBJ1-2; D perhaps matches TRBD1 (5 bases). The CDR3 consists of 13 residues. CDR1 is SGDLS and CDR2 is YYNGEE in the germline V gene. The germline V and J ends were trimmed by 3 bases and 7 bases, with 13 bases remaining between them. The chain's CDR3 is CASSGGVAGGYTF. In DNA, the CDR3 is TGTGCCAGCAGCGGGGGGGTCGCCGGTGGCTACACCTTC.

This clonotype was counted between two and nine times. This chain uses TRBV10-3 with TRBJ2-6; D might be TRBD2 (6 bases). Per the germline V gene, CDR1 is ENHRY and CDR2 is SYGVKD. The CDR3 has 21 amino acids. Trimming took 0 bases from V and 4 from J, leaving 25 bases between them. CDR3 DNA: TGTGCCATCAGTGAGTCCCGATATCGGGAGAGGGGAACGAGCGGGGCCAACGTCCTGACTTTC. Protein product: CAISESRYRERGTSGANVLTF.

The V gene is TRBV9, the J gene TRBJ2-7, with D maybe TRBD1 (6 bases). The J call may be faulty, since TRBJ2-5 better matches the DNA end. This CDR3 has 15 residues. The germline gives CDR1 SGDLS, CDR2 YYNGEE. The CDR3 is CASSVGHRALETQYF. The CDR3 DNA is TGTGCCAGCAGCGTAGGTCACAGGGCTTTGGAGACCCAGTACTTC.

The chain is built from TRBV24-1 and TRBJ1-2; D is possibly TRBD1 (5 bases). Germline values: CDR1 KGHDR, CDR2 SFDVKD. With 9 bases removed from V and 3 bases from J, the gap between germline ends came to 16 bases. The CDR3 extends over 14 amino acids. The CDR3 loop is CATQGFPADYGYTF. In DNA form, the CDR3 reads TGTGCCACCCAGGGATTCCCGGCGGACTATGGCTACACCTTC.

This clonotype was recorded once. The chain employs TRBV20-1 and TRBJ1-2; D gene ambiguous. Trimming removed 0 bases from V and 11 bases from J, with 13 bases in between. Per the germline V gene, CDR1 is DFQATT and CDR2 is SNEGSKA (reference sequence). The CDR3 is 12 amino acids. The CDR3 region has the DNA TGCAGTGCTAGAGATATGAGGGCGACATACACCTTC. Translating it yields CSARDMRATYTF.

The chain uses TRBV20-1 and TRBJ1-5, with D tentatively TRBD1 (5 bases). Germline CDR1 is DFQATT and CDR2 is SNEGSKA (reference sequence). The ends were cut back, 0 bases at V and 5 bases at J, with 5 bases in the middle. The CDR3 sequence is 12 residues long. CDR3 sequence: CSAREGDQPQHF. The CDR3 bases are TGCAGTGCTAGAGAGGGGGATCAGCCCCAGCATTTT.

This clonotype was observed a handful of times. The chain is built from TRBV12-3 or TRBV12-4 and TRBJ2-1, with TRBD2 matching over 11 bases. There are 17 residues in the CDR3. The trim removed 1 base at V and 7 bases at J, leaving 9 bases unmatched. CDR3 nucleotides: TGTGCCAGCAGTTTAGTCGCTGGGACTAGCGGCGCAAATGAGCAGTTCTTC. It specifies CASSLVAGTSGANEQFF.

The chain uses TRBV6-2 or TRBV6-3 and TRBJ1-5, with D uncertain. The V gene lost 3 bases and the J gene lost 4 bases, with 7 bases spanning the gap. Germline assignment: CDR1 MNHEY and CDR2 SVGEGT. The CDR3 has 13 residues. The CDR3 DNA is TGTGCCAGCAGTTATTGGGGTAATCAGCCCCAGCATTTT. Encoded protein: CASSYWGNQPQHF.

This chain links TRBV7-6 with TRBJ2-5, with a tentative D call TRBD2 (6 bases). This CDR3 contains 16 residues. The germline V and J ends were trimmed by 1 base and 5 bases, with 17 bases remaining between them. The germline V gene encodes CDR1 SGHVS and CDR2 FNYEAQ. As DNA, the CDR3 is TGTGCCAGCAGCTTAGACGGGAGCGGTCCGGGGGAGACCCAGTACTTC. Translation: CASSLDGSGPGETQYF.

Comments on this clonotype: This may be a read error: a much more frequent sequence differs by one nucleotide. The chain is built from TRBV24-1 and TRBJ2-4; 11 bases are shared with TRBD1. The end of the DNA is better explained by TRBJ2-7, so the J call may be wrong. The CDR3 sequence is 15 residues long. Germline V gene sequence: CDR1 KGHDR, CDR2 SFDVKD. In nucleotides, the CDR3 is TGTGCCACCAGTGATCCGGGACAGGGGGCCTACGAGCAGTACTTC. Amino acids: CATSDPGQGAYEQYF.